Listed below are T cell receptor beta chains from one sample, sequenced in a study of blood T cells in healthy people across ages. TCRdb recomputed calls from the 5' RACE reads with MiXCR, one row per CDR3 protein. The table records about 650,000 distinct CDR3 sequences, approximately 31% of them present only once. The sequencing sample was made of blood. All receptors derive from an elderly woman in good health. Both conserved end residues are part of each CDR3. A D gene is named only where the DNA matches it firmly. The size field is filled for only some rows; it gives once, few, many or a size class.

v_gene	j_gene	abundance	d_gene	CDR3aa	CDR3nt
TRBV2	TRBJ1-5	many	-	CASSGNNQPQHF	TGTGCCAGCAGTGGGAATAATCAGCCCCAGCATTTT
TRBV4-2	TRBJ2-7	-	-	CASSGVAQHEQYF	TGTGCCAGCAGCGGGGTAGCGCAGCACGAGCAGTACTTC
TRBV5-1	TRBJ1-1	many	-	CASSLSQTSNTEAFF	TGCGCCAGCAGCTTAAGTCAGACCAGCAACACTGAAGCTTTCTTT
TRBV3-1	TRBJ1-2	many	TRBD1	CASSHGQGSNYGYTF	TGTGCCAGCAGCCACGGACAGGGGAGTAACTATGGCTACACCTTC
TRBV28	TRBJ1-1	few	-	CASSLPGLTNTEAFF	TGTGCCAGCAGTTTACCGGGCCTTACTAACACTGAAGCTTTCTTT
TRBV20-1	TRBJ2-3	-	-	CSAAIGVNRPDTQYF	TGCAGTGCGGCGATTGGGGTAAATCGCCCAGATACGCAGTATTTT
TRBV10-3	TRBJ1-5	-	-	CAISESLSSNRPQHF	TGTGCCATCAGTGAGTCGCTCAGCAGCAATCGGCCCCAGCATTTT
TRBV6-6	TRBJ2-3	many	-	CASSEADTQYF	TGTGCCAGCAGCGAGGCAGATACGCAGTATTTT
TRBV27	TRBJ2-2	-	-	CASREGYTGELFF	TGTGCCTCTAGAGAGGGGTACACCGGGGAGCTGTTTTTT
TRBV6-2/TRBV6-3	TRBJ2-4	many	-	CASSYPLIAPGEPLAKNIQYF	TGTGCCAGCAGTTACCCACTTATAGCACCCGGTGAACCTTTAGCCAAAAACATTCAGTACTTC
TRBV9	TRBJ2-5	few	TRBD2	CASSVASGGTHNEQYF	TGTGCCAGCAGCGTAGCTAGCGGGGGAACTCACAATGAGCAGTACTTC
TRBV5-1	TRBJ2-6	-	-	CASASLPDNVLTF	TGCGCCAGTGCCAGCCTCCCTGACAACGTCCTGACTTTC
TRBV5-1	TRBJ1-4	few	-	CASSQGGVDEKRFF	TGCGCCAGCAGCCAAGGCGGCGTAGATGAAAAACGGTTTTTT
TRBV4-1	TRBJ2-3	-	TRBD1	CASSQAPQGTGSHTQYF	TGCGCCAGCAGCCAGGCCCCCCAGGGGACAGGCTCCCATACGCAGTATTTT
TRBV20-1	TRBJ1-1	few	-	CSARDLGGWDTEAFF	TGCAGTGCTAGAGATCTCGGGGGTTGGGACACTGAAGCTTTCTTT
TRBV7-2	TRBJ2-7	many	TRBD2	CASSSRTSYEQYF	TGTGCCAGCAGCTCCAGGACTAGCTACGAGCAGTACTTC
TRBV6-5	TRBJ2-3	many	TRBD2	CASIGLAADTQYF	TGTGCCAGCATCGGACTAGCGGCAGATACGCAGTATTTT
TRBV5-5	TRBJ2-3	many	-	CASITSSSTDTQYF	TGTGCCAGCATCACTAGTAGTAGCACAGATACGCAGTATTTT
TRBV6-1	TRBJ2-1	many	-	CASRRLGEYNNEQFF	TGTGCCAGCAGGAGACTAGGAGAATATAACAATGAGCAGTTCTTC
TRBV20-1	TRBJ1-4	-	-	CSAGQSLNEKRFF	TGCAGTGCCGGACAGTCATTAAATGAAAAACGGTTTTTT
TRBV30	TRBJ2-6	many	-	CAWSPGISGANVLTF	TGTGCCTGGAGTCCGGGGATCTCTGGGGCCAACGTCCTGACTTTC
TRBV20-1	TRBJ2-2	few	-	CSAPMAGELFF	TGCAGTGCCCCTATGGCCGGGGAGCTGTTTTTT
TRBV5-5	TRBJ1-4	-	-	CASRHLQGPPIYFNEKLFF	TGTGCCAGCAGACACCTACAGGGCCCTCCGATTTATTTCAATGAAAAACTGTTTTTT
TRBV7-8	TRBJ2-1	few	TRBD2	CASSKGLVSYNEQFF	TGTGCCAGCAGCAAAGGACTAGTTTCCTACAATGAGCAGTTCTTC
TRBV7-2	TRBJ1-3	many	-	CASSYTAGNTIYF	TGTGCCAGCAGCTACACTGCTGGAAACACCATATATTTT
TRBV7-2	TRBJ1-2	many	-	CASSPMGGYTF	TGTGCCAGCAGCCCTATGGGTGGCTACACCTTC
TRBV7-9	TRBJ2-4	-	-	CASSPGPQGAYGQYF	TGTGCCAGCAGCCCCGGGCCCCAGGGCGCCTACGGGCAGTACTTC
TRBV13	TRBJ2-3	many	-	CASSLTWGTDTQYF	TGTGCCAGCAGCTTAACATGGGGGACAGATACGCAGTATTTT
TRBV9	TRBJ2-1	many	-	CASSVERRNEQFF	TGTGCCAGCAGCGTAGAACGGCGGAATGAGCAGTTCTTC
TRBV20-1	TRBJ2-7	many	TRBD2	CSAREIGAGVYGFGEQYF	TGCAGTGCTAGAGAAATCGGAGCGGGGGTTTATGGGTTTGGCGAGCAGTACTTC
TRBV5-6	TRBJ2-1	many	-	CASSRGRNEQFF	TGTGCCAGCAGCCGGGGCAGGAATGAGCAGTTCTTC
TRBV7-8	TRBJ2-1	-	TRBD1	CASSFQDRAYNEQFF	TGTGCCAGCAGCTTCCAGGACAGGGCATACAACGAGCAGTTCTTC
TRBV5-1	TRBJ2-2	-	-	CASRRVQTGNGELFF	TGCGCCAGCAGGAGAGTACAGACGGGGAACGGGGAGCTGTTTTTT
TRBV30	TRBJ2-1	-	TRBD2	CAWSVGTSLNEQFF	TGTGCCTGGAGTGTCGGGACTAGCCTTAATGAGCAGTTCTTC
TRBV7-9	TRBJ1-3	-	TRBD1	CASRTSGGYSGNTIYF	TGTGCCAGCAGAACCTCAGGGGGTTACTCTGGAAACACCATATATTTT
TRBV5-1	TRBJ2-2	-	-	CASSLVTGSTGELFF	TGCGCCAGCAGCTTGGTAACAGGGAGTACCGGGGAGCTGTTTTTT
TRBV28	TRBJ2-5	few	-	CASSSGGGHQETQYF	TGTGCCAGCAGTTCAGGGGGGGGACACCAAGAGACCCAGTACTTC
TRBV5-1	TRBJ2-2	-	TRBD2	CASSPGLAGADTGELFF	TGCGCCAGCAGCCCGGGACTAGCGGGGGCGGACACCGGGGAGCTGTTTTTT
TRBV19	TRBJ2-1	many	-	CASRAFNEQFF	TGTGCCAGTAGGGCCTTCAATGAGCAGTTCTTC
TRBV4-2	TRBJ1-4	-	-	CASSQEPRQNEKLFF	TGTGCCAGCAGCCAAGAACCCAGACAGAATGAAAAACTGTTTTTT
TRBV30	TRBJ2-3	-	-	CAWNPIGSGTDTQYF	TGTGCCTGGAACCCAATTGGGAGCGGCACAGATACGCAGTATTTT
TRBV27	TRBJ1-6	-	-	CASSFEGRGGSPLHF	TGTGCCAGCAGTTTTGAGGGCAGGGGAGGCTCACCCCTCCACTTT